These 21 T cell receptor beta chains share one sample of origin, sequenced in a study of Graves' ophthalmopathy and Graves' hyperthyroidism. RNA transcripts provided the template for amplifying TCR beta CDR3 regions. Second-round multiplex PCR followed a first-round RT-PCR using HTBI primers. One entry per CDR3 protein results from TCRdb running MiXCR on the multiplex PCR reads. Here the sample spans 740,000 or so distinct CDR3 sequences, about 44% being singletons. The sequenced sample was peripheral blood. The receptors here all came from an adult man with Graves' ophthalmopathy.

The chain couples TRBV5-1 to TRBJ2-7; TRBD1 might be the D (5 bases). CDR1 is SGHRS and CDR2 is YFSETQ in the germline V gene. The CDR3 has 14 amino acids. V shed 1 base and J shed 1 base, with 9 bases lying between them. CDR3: CASSLYQGSYEQYF. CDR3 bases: TGCGCCAGCAGCTTGTATCAGGGATCCTACGAGCAGTACTTC.

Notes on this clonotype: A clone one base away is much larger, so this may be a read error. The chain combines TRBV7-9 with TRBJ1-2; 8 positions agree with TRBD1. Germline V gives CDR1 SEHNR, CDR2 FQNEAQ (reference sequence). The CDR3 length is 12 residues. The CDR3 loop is CASSSGGRGCTF. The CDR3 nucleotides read TGTGCCAGCAGCTCAGGGGGCCGTGGCTGCACCTTC.

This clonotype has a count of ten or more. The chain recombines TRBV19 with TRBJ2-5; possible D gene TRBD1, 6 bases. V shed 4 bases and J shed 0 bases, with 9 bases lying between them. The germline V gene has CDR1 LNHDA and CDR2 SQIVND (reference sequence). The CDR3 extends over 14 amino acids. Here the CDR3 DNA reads TGTGCCAGTAGTAACCGGGACAACCAAGAGACCCAGTACTTC. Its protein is CASSNRDNQETQYF.

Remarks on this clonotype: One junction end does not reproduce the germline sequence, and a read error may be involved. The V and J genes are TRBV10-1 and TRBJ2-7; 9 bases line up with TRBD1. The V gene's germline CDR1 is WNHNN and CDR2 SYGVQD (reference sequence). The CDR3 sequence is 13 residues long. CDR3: CALSTGGPYEQYF. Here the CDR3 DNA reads TGTGCCCTAAGCACAGGGGGCCCCTACGAGCAGTACTTC.

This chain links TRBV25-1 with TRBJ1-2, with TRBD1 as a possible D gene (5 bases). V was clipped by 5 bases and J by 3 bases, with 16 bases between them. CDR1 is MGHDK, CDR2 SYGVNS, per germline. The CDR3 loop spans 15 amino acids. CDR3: CASSSNRQLDYGYTF. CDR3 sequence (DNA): TGTGCCAGCAGTTCCAATCGACAGCTCGACTATGGCTACACCTTC.

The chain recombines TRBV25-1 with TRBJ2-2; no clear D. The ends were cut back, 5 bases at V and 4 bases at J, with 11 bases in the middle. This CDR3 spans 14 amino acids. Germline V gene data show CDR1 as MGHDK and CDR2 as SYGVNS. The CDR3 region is CASSLFIVTGELFF. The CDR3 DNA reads TGTGCCAGCAGTTTATTCATCGTCACCGGGGAGCTGTTTTTT.

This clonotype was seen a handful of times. CDR3 sequence (DNA): TGTGCCAGCAGTTCATTGGGGGGACACAGCTACGAGCAGTACTTC. As protein: CASSSLGGHSYEQYF. The chain couples TRBV6-1 to TRBJ2-7; TRBD1 or TRBD2 may be the D gene (6 bases each). This CDR3 is 15 amino acids long. Germline values: CDR1 MNHNS, CDR2 SASEGT. V lost 5 bases and J 3 bases, leaving 17 bases between the germline ends.

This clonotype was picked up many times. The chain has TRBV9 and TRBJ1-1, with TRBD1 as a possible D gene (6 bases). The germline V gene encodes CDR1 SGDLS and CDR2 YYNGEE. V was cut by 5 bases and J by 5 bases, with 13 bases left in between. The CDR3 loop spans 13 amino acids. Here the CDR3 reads CASSVEGGTEAFF. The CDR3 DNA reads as TGTGCCAGCAGTGTTGAAGGGGGGACTGAAGCTTTCTTT.

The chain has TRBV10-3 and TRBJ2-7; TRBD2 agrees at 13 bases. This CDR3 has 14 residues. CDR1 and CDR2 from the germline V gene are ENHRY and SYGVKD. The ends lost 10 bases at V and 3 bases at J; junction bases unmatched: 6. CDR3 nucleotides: TGTGCCAGCAGGACTAGCGGGGGACACTACGAGCAGTACTTC. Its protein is CASRTSGGHYEQYF.

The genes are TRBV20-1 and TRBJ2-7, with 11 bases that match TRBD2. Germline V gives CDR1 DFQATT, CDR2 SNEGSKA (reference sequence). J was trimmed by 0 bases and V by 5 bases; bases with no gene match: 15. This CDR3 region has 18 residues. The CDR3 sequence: CSASPPISGRVSSYEQYF. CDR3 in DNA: TGCAGTGCTTCCCCTCCGATTAGCGGGAGGGTGAGCTCCTACGAGCAGTACTTC.

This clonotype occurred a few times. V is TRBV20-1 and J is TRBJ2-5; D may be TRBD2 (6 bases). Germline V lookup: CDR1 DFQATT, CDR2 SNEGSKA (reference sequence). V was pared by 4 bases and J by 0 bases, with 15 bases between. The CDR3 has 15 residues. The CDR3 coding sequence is TGCAGTGCTACTAGACCGGGAGTAAACCAAGAGACCCAGTACTTC. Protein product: CSATRPGVNQETQYF.

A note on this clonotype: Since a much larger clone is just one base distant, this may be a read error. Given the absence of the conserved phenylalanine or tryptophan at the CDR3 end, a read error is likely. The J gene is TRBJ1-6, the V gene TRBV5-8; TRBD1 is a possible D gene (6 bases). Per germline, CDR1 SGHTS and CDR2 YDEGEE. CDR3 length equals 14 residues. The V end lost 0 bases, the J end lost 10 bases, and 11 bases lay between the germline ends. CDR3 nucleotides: TGTGCCAGCAGCTTGGCCAGGGGCCCCTCACCCCTCCACCTT. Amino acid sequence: CASSLARGPSPLHL.

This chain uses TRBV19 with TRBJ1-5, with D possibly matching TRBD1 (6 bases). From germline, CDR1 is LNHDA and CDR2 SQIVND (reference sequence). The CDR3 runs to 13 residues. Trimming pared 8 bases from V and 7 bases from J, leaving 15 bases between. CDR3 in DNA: TGTGCCAGTCAAGACACAGGGTTCCAGCCCCAGCATTTT. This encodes CASQDTGFQPQHF.

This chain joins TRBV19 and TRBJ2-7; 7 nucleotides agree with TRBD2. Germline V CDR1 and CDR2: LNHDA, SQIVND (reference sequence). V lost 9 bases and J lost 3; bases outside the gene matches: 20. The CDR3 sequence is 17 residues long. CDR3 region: CASSQDTTGGSRYEQYF. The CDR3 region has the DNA TGTGCCAGCAGCCAAGACACGACGGGAGGTAGTCGCTACGAGCAGTACTTC.

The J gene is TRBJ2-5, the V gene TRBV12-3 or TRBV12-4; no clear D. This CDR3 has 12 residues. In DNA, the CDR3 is TGTGCTAGTGGTTTCTCGTTTGAGACCCAGTACTTC. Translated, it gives CASGFSFETQYF.

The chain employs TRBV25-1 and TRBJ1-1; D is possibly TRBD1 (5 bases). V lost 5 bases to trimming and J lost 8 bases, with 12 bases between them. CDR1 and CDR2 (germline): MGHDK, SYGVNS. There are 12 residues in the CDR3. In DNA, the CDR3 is TGTGCCAGCAGTTTAATAGGGGACGAAGCTTTCTTT. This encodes CASSLIGDEAFF. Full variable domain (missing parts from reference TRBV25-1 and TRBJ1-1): EADIYQTPRYLVIGTGKKITLECSQTMGHDKMYWYQQDPGMELHLIHYSYGVNSTEKGDLSSESTVSRIRTEHFPLTLESARPSHTSQYLCASSLIGDEAFFGQGTRLTVV.

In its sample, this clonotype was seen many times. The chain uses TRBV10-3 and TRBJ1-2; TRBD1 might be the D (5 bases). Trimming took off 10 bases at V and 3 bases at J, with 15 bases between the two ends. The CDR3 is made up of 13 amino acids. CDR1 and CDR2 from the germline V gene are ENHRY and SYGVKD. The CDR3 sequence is CASRRDRDYGYTF. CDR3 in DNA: TGTGCCAGCAGGCGGGACCGGGACTATGGCTACACCTTC.

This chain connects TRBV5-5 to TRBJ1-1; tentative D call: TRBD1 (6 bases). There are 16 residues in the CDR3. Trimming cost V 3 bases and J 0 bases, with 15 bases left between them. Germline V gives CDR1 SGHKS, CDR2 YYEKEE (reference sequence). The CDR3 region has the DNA TGTGCCAGCAGCTGGCCTCAAGGGGGGGTGAACACTGAAGCTTTCTTT. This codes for CASSWPQGGVNTEAFF.

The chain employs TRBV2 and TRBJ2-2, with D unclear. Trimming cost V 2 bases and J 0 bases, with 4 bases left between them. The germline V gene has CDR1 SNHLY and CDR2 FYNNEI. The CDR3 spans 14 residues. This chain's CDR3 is CASSEKPNTGELFF. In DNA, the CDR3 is TGTGCCAGCAGTGAAAAACCGAACACCGGGGAGCTGTTTTTT.

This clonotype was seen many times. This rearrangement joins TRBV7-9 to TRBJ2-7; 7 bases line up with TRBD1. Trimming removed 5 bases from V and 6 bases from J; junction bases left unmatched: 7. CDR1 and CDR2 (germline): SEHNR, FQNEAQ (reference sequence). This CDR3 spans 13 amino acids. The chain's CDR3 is CASSHTGVGEQYF. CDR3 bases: TGTGCCAGCAGCCACACAGGGGTGGGCGAGCAGTACTTC.

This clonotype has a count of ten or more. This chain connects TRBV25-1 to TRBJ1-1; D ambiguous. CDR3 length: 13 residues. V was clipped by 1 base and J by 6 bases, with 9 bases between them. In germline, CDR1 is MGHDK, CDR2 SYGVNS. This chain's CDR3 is CASSESASAEAFF. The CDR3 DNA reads TGTGCCAGCAGTGAATCCGCGTCAGCTGAAGCTTTCTTT.